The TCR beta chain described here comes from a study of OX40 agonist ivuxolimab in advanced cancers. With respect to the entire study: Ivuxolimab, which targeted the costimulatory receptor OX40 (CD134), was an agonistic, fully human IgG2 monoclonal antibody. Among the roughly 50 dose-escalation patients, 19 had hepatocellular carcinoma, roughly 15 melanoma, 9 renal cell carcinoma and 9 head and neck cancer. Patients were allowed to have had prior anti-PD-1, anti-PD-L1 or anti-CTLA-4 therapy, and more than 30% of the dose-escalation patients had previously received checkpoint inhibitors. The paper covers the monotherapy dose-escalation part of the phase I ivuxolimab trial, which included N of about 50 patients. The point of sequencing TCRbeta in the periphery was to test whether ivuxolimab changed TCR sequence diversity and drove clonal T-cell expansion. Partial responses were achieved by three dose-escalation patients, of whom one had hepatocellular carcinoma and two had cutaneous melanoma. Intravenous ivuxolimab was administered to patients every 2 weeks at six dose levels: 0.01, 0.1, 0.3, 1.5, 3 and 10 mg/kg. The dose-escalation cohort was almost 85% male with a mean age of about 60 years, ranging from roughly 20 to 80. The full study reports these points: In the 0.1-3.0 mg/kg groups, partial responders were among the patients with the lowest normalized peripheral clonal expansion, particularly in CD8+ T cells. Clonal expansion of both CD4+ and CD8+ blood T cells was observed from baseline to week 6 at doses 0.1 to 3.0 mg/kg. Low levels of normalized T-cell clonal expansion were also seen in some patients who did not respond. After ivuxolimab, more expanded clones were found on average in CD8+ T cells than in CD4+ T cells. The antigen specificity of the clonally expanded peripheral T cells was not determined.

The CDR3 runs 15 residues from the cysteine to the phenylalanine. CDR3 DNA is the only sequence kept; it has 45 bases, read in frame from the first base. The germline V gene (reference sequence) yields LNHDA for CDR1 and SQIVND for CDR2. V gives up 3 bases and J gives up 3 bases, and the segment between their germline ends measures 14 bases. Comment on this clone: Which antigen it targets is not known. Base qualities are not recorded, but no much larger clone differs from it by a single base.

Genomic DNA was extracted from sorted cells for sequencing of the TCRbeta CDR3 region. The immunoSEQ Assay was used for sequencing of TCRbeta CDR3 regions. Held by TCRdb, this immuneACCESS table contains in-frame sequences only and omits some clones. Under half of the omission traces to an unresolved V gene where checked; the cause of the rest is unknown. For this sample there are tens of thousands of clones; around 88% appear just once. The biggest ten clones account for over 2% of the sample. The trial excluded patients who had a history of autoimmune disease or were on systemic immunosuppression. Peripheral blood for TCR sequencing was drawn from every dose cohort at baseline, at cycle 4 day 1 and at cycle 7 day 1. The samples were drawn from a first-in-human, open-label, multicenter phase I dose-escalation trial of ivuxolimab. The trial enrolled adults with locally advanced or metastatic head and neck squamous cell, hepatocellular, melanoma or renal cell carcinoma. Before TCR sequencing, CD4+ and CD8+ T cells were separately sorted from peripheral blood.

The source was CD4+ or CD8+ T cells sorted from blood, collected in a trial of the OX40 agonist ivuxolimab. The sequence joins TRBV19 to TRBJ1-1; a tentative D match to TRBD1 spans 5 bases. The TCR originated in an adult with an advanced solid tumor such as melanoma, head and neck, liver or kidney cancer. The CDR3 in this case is CASSMGGIRDTEAFF. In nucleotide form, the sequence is TGTGCCAGTAGTATGGGGGGGATTCGGGACACTGAAGCTTTCTTT. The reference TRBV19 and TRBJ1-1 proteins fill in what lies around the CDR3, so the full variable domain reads DGGITQSPKYLFRKEGQNVTLSCEQNLNHDAMYWYRQDPGQGLRLIYYSQIVNDFQKGDIAEGYSVSREKKESFPLTVTSAQKNPTAFYLCASSMGGIRDTEAFFGQGTRLTVV.